The clone carrying this T cell receptor (beta chain) was seen at least ten times. Antigen unknown. The data were obtained in a study of T-cell reconstitution after alpha-beta-depleted transplantation in children. Findings and limits, study-wide: Most T-cell counts and diversity one year after the transplant came from T cells that were newly produced. Several hundred graft clones that had expanded were reportedly the source of alpha-beta T cells about two months after transplant. For some patients, TCRbeta diversity was high at day 60 because of recipient T cells and thymic progenitors that survived.

The trim removed 0 bases at V and 2 bases at J, leaving 2 bases unmatched. CDR3 length equals 15 residues. Looked up from germline, CDR1 is SGDLS and CDR2 is YYNGEE. Library preparation (for TCRbeta) was performed with unique molecular identifiers. TCRdb reprocessed the PCR reads via MiXCR and lists one record per CDR3 protein. This sample carries 200,000 to 250,000 distinct CDR3 sequences, roughly 8.2% of them seen once, and the ten largest clones take 6.3%. The clonotype comes from a male patient under 18 who had a stem cell transplant for acute lymphoblastic leukemia, so the T cells may come from the graft donor. Sequences were derived from PBMCs, mostly from graft donor cells, sampled 180 days after TCRalphabeta/CD19-depleted stem cell transplant. The V and J genes are TRBV9 and TRBJ2-7, with 10 bases fitting TRBD2. CDR3 protein: CASSVGGLATYEQYF. The CDR3 DNA reads TGTGCCAGCAGCGTAGGGGGACTAGCGACCTACGAGCAGTACTTC.